A selection of T cell receptor beta chains follows, all from one sample in a study of CD4+ T cells in melanoma. Data came from immunoSEQ multiplex PCR; TCRdb stores just in-frame clones and leaves some out. This table has more than 110,000 clones, 85% to 95% appearing once. Receptors were obtained from a human donor with melanoma. Each CDR3 is given with its conserved first and last residue. The order of the fields is V gene, clone size, J gene, D gene, CDR3 protein, CDR3 DNA. A D gene is named only where the DNA matches it firmly. Only some rows state a clone size, as once, few, many or a class for expanded clones.

V: TRBV5-1
size: .
J: TRBJ2-2
D: TRBD2
CDR3: CASSWTSGENTGELFF
DNA: TGCGCCAGCAGCTGGACTAGCGGGGAGAACACCGGGGAGCTGTTTTTT

V: TRBV9
size: .
J: TRBJ1-5
D: .
CDR3: CASSVTGASNQPQHF
DNA: TGTGCCAGCAGCGTTACGGGGGCCAGCAATCAGCCCCAGCATTTT

V: TRBV6-5
size: .
J: TRBJ2-5
D: .
CDR3: CASSYSNWGQETQYF
DNA: TGTGCCAGCAGTTACTCGAATTGGGGGCAAGAGACCCAGTACTTC

V: TRBV27
size: .
J: TRBJ2-3
D: TRBD2
CDR3: CASTSIPGRRTDTQYF
DNA: TGTGCCAGCACCTCGATCCCCGGGAGGCGAACAGATACGCAGTATTTT

V: TRBV5-6
size: .
J: TRBJ1-4
D: .
CDR3: CASSSTPSRGRDEKLFF
DNA: TGTGCCAGCAGCTCAACTCCGTCCCGGGGGAGAGATGAAAAACTGTTTTTT

V: TRBV29-1
size: .
J: TRBJ1-2
D: TRBD1
CDR3: CSVGLGQGDNYGYTF
DNA: TGCAGCGTTGGACTCGGACAGGGCGATAACTATGGCTACACCTTC

V: TRBV7-3
size: .
J: TRBJ2-7
D: .
CDR3: CASSLGDDYEQYF
DNA: TGTGCCAGCAGCTTAGGTGACGACTACGAGCAGTACTTC

V: TRBV5-1
size: .
J: TRBJ2-1
D: .
CDR3: CASSSQGTSDEQFF
DNA: TGCGCCAGCAGCTCCCAGGGGACGTCGGATGAGCAGTTCTTC

V: TRBV14
size: once
J: TRBJ2-7
D: .
CDR3: CASSRDRTARYEQYF
DNA: TGTGCCAGCAGCCGCGACCGGACAGCCCGCTACGAGCAGTACTTC

V: TRBV7-3
size: .
J: TRBJ1-1
D: .
CDR3: CASSLGGRTEAFF
DNA: TGTGCCAGCAGCCTAGGGGGGCGCACTGAAGCTTTCTTT

V: TRBV30
size: .
J: TRBJ2-7
D: .
CDR3: CAWSVLRAPYEQYF
DNA: TGTGCCTGGAGTGTACTGCGGGCCCCCTACGAGCAGTACTTC

V: TRBV6-4
size: .
J: TRBJ2-2
D: .
CDR3: CASSDSNRGWTGELFF
DNA: TGTGCCAGCAGTGACTCGAATAGGGGTTGGACCGGGGAGCTGTTTTTT

V: TRBV28
size: .
J: TRBJ2-4
D: .
CDR3: CASSLSGDAKNIQYF
DNA: TGTGCCAGCAGTTTAAGTGGGGATGCCAAAAACATTCAGTACTTC

V: TRBV18
size: .
J: TRBJ2-7
D: .
CDR3: CASSPGSLDEQYF
DNA: TGTGCCAGCTCACCGGGGAGTTTGGACGAGCAGTACTTC

V: TRBV18
size: once
J: TRBJ2-2
D: .
CDR3: CASSTETGELFF
DNA: TGTGCCAGCTCGACAGAAACCGGGGAGCTGTTTTTT

V: TRBV7-3
size: .
J: TRBJ1-6
D: .
CDR3: CASSSSGPRGNSPLHF
DNA: TGTGCCAGCAGCAGTTCCGGCCCGAGGGGTAATTCACCCCTCCACTTT

V: TRBV6-5
size: .
J: TRBJ2-1
D: .
CDR3: CASSYGNEQFF
DNA: TGTGCCAGCAGTTACGGGAATGAGCAGTTCTTC

V: TRBV6-1
size: once
J: TRBJ2-5
D: .
CDR3: CASSEWVEAIPAKETQYF
DNA: TGTGCCAGCAGTGAATGGGTAGAAGCGATACCGGCCAAAGAGACCCAGTACTTC

V: TRBV6-5
size: once
J: TRBJ2-7
D: TRBD1
CDR3: CASTDDRGNEQYF
DNA: TGTGCCAGCACTGACGACAGGGGTAATGAGCAGTACTTC

V: TRBV5-6
size: .
J: TRBJ2-5
D: TRBD2
CDR3: CASSLDINPLAGRETQYF
DNA: TGTGCCAGCAGCTTGGACATAAATCCCCTAGCGGGGAGAGAGACCCAGTACTTC